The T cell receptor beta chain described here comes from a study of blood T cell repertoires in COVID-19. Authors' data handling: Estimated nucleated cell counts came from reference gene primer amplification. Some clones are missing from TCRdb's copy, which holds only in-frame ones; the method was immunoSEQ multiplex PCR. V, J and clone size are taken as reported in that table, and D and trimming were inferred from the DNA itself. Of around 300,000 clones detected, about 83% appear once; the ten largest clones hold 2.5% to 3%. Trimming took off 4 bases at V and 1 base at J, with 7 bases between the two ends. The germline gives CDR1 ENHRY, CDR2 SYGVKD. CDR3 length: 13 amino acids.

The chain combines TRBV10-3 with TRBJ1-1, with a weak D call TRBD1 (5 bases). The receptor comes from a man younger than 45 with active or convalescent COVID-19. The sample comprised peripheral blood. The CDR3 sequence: CAISAQENTEAFF. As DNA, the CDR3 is TGTGCCATCAGTGCACAGGAGAACACTGAAGCTTTCTTT.